A single count supports the clone carrying this TCR beta chain. The ends were cut back, 5 bases at V and 7 bases at J, with 9 bases in the middle. Germline V gene sequence: CDR1 SGHTA, CDR2 FQGTGA. CDR3 size: 12 residues. This sample was taken from a study of cytotoxic CD8 clonotypes in ibrutinib-treated CLL. Only in-frame clones appear in the TCRdb table, and some are missing; sequencing was by immunoSEQ multiplex PCR. Among roughly 130,000 clones listed, about four fifths were seen once. This sample comprised PBMCs, obtained after 12 months of ibrutinib treatment. This sequence joins TRBV7-3 and TRBJ2-1; D is perhaps TRBD2 (5 bases). The receptor was isolated from a human donor with chronic lymphocytic leukemia. The CDR3 is CASSNTGNEQFF. DNA of the CDR3: TGTGCCAGCAGCAATACGGGAAATGAGCAGTTCTTC.